A selection of T cell receptor beta chains follows, all from one sample in a study of blood T cell repertoires in COVID-19. The assay was immunoSEQ multiplex PCR, and TCRdb's table has in-frame clones only and misses some. The sample shows some 320,000 clones, approximately 90% of them seen only once. Material: PBMCs or T cells enriched from blood (not recorded which). Receptors were obtained from a woman aged 25 to 45 who had been exposed to COVID-19. Both conserved end residues are part of each CDR3. D genes are given only for firm matches.

J gene,D gene,V gene,CDR3 protein
TRBJ1-1,NA,TRBV4-3,CASSEKLTVNTEAFF
TRBJ1-4,NA,TRBV6-5,CASSSKLAVEAEKLFF
TRBJ2-5,NA,TRBV3-1/TRBV3-2,CASSQMSTLQETQYF
TRBJ2-2,NA,TRBV28,CASSRLDRNTGELFF
TRBJ1-1,NA,TRBV7-9,CASSLSGTEAFF
TRBJ2-1,TRBD2,TRBV4-2,CASSQGSPSGGLSQFF
TRBJ1-5,NA,TRBV6-5,CASIKRLDGNQPQHF
TRBJ1-3,NA,TRBV18,CASSAGLPSGNTIYF
TRBJ1-6,NA,TRBV12-3/TRBV12-4,CASSLGGGLALHF
TRBJ2-3,TRBD1,TRBV24-1,CATSDRGTGGPDTQYF
TRBJ2-5,TRBD1,TRBV7-8,CASSPRGPSANQETQYF
TRBJ1-5,NA,TRBV4-1,CASSQERGRSQPQHF
TRBJ1-4,NA,TRBV7-9,CASSLTGSNEKLFF
TRBJ1-5,TRBD1,TRBV19,CASSVQGSRQPQHF
TRBJ2-3,TRBD1,TRBV19,CASSIPRGTEDTQYF
TRBJ2-7,NA,TRBV5-6,CASSSWSWTRLSYEQYF
TRBJ1-1,NA,TRBV27,CASSTISTGLNTEAFF
TRBJ2-5,NA,TRBV7-3,CASSPPRGTQYF
TRBJ2-7,NA,TRBV25-1,CASSASGSYYEQYF
TRBJ2-5,TRBD1,TRBV5-1,CASSLGGLRQGQETQYF
TRBJ1-2,NA,TRBV5-8,CASSNWGRGAYGYTF
TRBJ1-2,NA,TRBV19,CASRPFLEVYGYTF
TRBJ1-2,NA,TRBV12-2,CASRLGKYRGRFGYTF
TRBJ2-5,NA,TRBV7-7,CASSLLGQHGETQYF
TRBJ1-2,TRBD1,TRBV7-8,CASSLSRDSLGGYGYTF
TRBJ2-1,TRBD2,TRBV6-2/TRBV6-3,CASSPGTSWRFYNEQFF
TRBJ2-2,TRBD1,TRBV5-1,CASSLGSQGAGELFF
TRBJ2-5,NA,TRBV5-4,CASSEQVQETQYF
TRBJ2-2,TRBD2,TRBV10-3,CAIRALPLAGGDTGELFF
TRBJ1-4,TRBD1,TRBV19,CASAQGAPPNEKLFF
TRBJ2-7,NA,TRBV3-1/TRBV3-2,CASSQTPGQSNEQYF
TRBJ1-2,NA,TRBV7-8,CASSLDNIYGYTF
TRBJ2-1,TRBD2,TRBV27,CASSLFPSGGHNEQFF
TRBJ1-5,TRBD1,TRBV25-1,CASSQTGGLQPQHF
TRBJ1-5,NA,TRBV10-3,CAISDLGGPGQPQHF
TRBJ1-5,NA,TRBV3-1/TRBV3-2,CASSQNPWRVGGNQPQHF
TRBJ2-7,NA,TRBV27,CASSLYVATPYEQYF
TRBJ2-2,NA,TRBV19,CASKARGFGTGELFF
TRBJ1-2,NA,TRBV29-1,CSVEAGLRKSYTF
TRBJ2-7,NA,TRBV9,CASSAGYEQYF
TRBJ2-2,TRBD1,TRBV10-3,CAVQGAIVTGELFF
TRBJ1-2,NA,TRBV28,CASRIHTSWNYGYTF
TRBJ1-1,TRBD1,TRBV28,CASSLDRTNTEAFF
TRBJ2-3,NA,TRBV4-2,CASSQDIASTDTQYF
TRBJ2-2,TRBD1,TRBV11-1,CASSHRQGDTGELFF
TRBJ1-2,NA,TRBV4-2,CASSQDHLGAGYGYTF
TRBJ2-3,TRBD2,TRBV3-1/TRBV3-2,CASSPTSGGYTQYF
TRBJ2-2,TRBD2,TRBV9,CASRGRAHTGELFF
TRBJ1-2,TRBD1,TRBV19,CASSIGTGIKGLRYTF
TRBJ1-6,TRBD1,TRBV9,CASSETGRSPLHF
TRBJ1-3,NA,TRBV29-1,CSFQMARGFGNTIYF
TRBJ2-7,NA,TRBV5-1,CASSSGLRRYEQYF
TRBJ2-1,TRBD2,TRBV7-8,CASSLVLLAGGYNEQFF
TRBJ2-5,TRBD2,TRBV11-3,CASSVGTTGYETQYF
TRBJ1-1,TRBD1,TRBV5-1,CASSPRTGGSGTEAFF
TRBJ1-2,NA,TRBV5-6,CASSFKLAANYGYTF
TRBJ2-7,NA,TRBV11-2,CASSLGTWYEQYF
TRBJ2-1,NA,TRBV19,CASSIAHRLGNEQFF
TRBJ2-7,TRBD1,TRBV7-7,CASSLGQGQSYEQYF
TRBJ1-5,NA,TRBV7-9,CASSLVGAGQPQHF